This TCR beta chain derives from a study of Ad26.COV2.S vaccination and SARS-CoV-2 variants. Findings and limits, study-wide: For non-spike TCRs, breadth in vaccine recipients resembled that in placebo recipients. Those who received the vaccine showed greater spike-specific TCR breadth than those given placebo.

TCRdb's copy holds only in-frame clones and misses some; the assay was immunoSEQ multiplex PCR. The sample holds a few hundred thousand clones, around 90% seen once. This CDR3 has 15 amino acids. Losses at the gene ends were 3 bases for V and 2 bases for J; bases not matched to a gene: 6. CDR1 and CDR2 (germline): MNHNS, SASEGT. Concerning this clone: Its antigen is undetermined.

The treatment is: some 20 received Ad26.COV2.S at low or high dose, single or two shots; about 5 received placebo; per-sample allocation not given. Sampling was performed 63 days after the first vaccine or placebo injection. An adult aged 18-55 years in Boston served as the donor. The shot given was an Ad26 vector that makes Wuhan-strain SARS-CoV-2 spike. The chain links TRBV6-1 to TRBJ1-2; TRBD1 matches at 7 bases. The material sequenced was peripheral blood, taken in a trial of Ad26.COV2.S vaccine versus placebo. The TCR sequence derives from a person between 18 and 65 years old who received the Ad26.COV2.S COVID-19 vaccine or a placebo. CDR3 sequence reads: CASSDSSGQNYGYTF. CDR3 DNA: TGTGCCAGCAGTGATTCGTCGGGACAGAACTATGGCTACACCTTC.